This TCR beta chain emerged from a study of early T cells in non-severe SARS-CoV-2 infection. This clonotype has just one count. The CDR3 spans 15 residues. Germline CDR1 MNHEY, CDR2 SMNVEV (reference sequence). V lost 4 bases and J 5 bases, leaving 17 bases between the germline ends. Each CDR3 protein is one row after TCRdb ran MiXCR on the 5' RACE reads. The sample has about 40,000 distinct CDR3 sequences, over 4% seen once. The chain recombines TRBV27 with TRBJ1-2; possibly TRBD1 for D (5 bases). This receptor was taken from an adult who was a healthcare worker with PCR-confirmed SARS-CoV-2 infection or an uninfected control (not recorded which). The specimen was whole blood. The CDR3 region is CASSSQGGDWYGYTF. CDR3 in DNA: TGTGCCAGCAGTTCGCAGGGCGGGGACTGGTATGGCTACACCTTC.